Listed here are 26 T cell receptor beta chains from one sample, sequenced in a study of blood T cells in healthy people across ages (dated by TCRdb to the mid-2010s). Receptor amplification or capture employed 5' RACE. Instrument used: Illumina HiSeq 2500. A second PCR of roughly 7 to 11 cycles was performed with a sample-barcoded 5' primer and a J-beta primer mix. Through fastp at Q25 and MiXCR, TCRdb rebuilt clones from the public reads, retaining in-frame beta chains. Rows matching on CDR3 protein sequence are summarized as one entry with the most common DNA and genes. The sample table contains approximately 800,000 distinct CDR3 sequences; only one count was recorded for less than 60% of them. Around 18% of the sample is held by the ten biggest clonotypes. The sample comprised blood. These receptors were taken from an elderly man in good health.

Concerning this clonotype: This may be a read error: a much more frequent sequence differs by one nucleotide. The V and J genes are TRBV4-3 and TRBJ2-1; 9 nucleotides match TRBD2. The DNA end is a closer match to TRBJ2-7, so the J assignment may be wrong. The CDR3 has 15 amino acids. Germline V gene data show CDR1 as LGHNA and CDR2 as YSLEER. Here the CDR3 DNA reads TGCGCCAGCAGCCAAGATATAGCGGGGGACGACGAGCAGTACTTC. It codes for CASSQDIAGDDEQYF.

The CDR3 DNA reads TGTGCCAGCAGCCAAGAAGACCGACGTTCCGGTGAGCAGTTCTTC. Translation: CASSQEDRRSGEQFF. The rearrangement joins TRBV4-2 to TRBJ2-1; D gene ambiguous. Trimming left V 0 bases short and J 9 bases short, with 15 bases between. The CDR3 spans 15 residues. Germline CDR1 LGHNA, CDR2 YNFKEQ.

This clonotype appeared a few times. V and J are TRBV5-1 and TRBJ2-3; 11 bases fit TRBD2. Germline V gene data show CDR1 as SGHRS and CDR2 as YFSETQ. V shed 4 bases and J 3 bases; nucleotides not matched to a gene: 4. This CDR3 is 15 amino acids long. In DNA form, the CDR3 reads TGCGCCAGCAGCAAGGGACTAGCGGCGACAGATACGCAGTATTTT. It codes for CASSKGLAATDTQYF.

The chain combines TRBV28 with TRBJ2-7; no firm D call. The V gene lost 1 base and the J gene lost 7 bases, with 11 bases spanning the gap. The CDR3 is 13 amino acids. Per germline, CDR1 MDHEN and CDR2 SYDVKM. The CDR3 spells CASSLYAGREQYF. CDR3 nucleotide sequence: TGTGCCAGCAGTTTATATGCAGGCCGAGAGCAGTACTTC.

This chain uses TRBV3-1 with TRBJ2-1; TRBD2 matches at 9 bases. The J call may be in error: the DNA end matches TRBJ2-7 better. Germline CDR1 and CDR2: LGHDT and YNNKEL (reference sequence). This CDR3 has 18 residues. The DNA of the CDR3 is TGTGCCAGCAGCCAAGCGGTAGCGGGAGTGTCCTCCTACAATGAGCAGTACTTC. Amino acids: CASSQAVAGVSSYNEQYF.

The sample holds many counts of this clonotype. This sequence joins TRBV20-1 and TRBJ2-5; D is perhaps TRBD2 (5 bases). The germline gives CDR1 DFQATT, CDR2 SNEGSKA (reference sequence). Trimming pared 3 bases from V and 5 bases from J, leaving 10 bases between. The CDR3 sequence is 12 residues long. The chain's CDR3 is CSASGWRETQYF. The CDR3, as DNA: TGCAGTGCTAGTGGGTGGAGGGAGACCCAGTACTTC.

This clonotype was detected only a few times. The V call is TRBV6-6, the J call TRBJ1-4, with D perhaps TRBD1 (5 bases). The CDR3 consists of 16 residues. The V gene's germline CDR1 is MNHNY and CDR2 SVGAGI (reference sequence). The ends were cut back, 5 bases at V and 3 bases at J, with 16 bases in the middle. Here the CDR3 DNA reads TGTGCCAGCAGTCAAAGTGGGAGGGGCGCTAATGAAAAACTGTTTTTT. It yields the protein CASSQSGRGANEKLFF.

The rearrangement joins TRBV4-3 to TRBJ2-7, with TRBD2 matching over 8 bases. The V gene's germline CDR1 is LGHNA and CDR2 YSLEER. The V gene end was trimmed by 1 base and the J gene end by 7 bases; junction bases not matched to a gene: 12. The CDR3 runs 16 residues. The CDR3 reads CASSQVAGHAWGEQYF. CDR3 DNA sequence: TGCGCCAGCAGCCAAGTAGCGGGGCACGCTTGGGGGGAGCAGTACTTC.

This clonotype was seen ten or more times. The CDR3 sequence: CASQGSREDEQFF. Written as DNA, the CDR3 is TGTGCCTCCCAAGGGTCCCGAGAGGATGAGCAGTTCTTC. The rearrangement uses TRBV10-3 and TRBJ2-1; D is unresolved. Looked up from germline, CDR1 is ENHRY and CDR2 is SYGVKD. This CDR3 has 13 amino acids. With 11 bases removed from V and 8 bases from J, the gap between germline ends came to 19 bases.

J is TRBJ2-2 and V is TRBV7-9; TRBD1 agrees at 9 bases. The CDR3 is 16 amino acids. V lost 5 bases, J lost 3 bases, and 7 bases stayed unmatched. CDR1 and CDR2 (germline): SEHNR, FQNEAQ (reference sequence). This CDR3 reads CASSRHGQGHTGELFF. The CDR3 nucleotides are TGTGCCAGCAGCCGGCACGGACAGGGGCACACCGGGGAGCTGTTTTTT.

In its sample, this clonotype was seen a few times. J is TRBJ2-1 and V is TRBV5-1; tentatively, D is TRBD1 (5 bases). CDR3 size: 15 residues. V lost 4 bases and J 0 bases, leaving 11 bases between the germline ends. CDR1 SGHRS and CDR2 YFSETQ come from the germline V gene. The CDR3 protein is CASSPGWSSYNEQFF. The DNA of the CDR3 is TGCGCCAGCAGCCCAGGGTGGAGCTCCTACAATGAGCAGTTCTTC.

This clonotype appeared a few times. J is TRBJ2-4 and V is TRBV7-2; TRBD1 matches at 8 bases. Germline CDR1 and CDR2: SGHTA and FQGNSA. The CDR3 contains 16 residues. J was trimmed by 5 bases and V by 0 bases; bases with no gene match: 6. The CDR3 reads CASSLAGQGAQNIQYF. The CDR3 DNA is TGTGCCAGCAGCTTAGCGGGGCAGGGGGCTCAAAACATTCAGTACTTC.

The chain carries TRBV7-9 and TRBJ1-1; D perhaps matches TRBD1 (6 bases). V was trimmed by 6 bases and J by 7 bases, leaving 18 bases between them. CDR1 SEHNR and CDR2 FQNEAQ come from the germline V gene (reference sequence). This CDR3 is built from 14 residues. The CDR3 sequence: CASSLQGRIDEAFF. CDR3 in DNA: TGTGCCAGCAGTCTACAGGGAAGGATTGATGAAGCTTTCTTT.

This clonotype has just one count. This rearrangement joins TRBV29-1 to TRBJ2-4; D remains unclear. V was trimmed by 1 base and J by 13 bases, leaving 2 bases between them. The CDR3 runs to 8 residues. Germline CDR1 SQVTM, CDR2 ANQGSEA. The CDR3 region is CSVEGQYF. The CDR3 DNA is TGCAGCGTTGAAGGACAGTACTTC.

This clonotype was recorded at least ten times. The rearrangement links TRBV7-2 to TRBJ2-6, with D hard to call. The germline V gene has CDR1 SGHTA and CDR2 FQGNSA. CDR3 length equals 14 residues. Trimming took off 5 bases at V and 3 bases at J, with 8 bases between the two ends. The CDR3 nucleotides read TGTGCCAGCAGCGTCCAAAGTGGGGCCAACGTCCTGACTTTC. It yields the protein CASSVQSGANVLTF.

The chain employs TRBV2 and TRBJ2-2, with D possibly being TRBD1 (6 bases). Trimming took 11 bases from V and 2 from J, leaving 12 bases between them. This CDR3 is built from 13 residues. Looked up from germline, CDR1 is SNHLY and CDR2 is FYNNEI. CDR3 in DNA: TGTGCCGGCGGACAGAGAAACACCGGGGAGCTGTTTTTT. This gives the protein CAGGQRNTGELFF.

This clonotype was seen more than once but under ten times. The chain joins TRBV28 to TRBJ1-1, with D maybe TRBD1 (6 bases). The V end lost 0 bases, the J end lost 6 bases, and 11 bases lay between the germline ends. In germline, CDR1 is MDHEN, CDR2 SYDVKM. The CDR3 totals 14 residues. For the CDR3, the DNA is TGTGCCAGCAGTTTATGGGCAGGGGATGCTGAAGCTTTCTTT. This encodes CASSLWAGDAEAFF.

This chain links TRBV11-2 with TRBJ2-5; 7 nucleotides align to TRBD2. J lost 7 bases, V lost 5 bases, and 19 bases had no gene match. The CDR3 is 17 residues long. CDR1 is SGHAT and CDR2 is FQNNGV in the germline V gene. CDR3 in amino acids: CASSPTSGRGFGVTQYF. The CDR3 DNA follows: TGTGCCAGCAGCCCAACTTCAGGGAGGGGTTTTGGTGTGACCCAGTACTTC.

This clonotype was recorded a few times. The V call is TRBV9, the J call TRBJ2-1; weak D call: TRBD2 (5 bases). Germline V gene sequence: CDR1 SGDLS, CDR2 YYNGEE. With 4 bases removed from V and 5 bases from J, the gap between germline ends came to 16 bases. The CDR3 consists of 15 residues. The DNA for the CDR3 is TGTGCCAGCAGCCCCCGAAGACTCGGGGACAATGAGCAGTTCTTC. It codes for CASSPRRLGDNEQFF.

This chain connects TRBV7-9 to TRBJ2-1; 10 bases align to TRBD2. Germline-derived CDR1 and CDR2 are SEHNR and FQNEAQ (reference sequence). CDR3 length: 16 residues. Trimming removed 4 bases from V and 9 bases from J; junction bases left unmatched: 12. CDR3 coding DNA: TGTGCCAGCAGCTCCAGATCTAGCGGGGGCCCGTTTGAGCAGTTCTTC. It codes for CASSSRSSGGPFEQFF.

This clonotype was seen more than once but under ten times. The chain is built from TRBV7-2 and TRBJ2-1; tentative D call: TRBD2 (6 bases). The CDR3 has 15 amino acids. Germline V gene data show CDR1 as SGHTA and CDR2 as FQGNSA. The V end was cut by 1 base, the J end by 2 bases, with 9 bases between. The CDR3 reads CASSLGGIAYNEQFF. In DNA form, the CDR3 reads TGTGCCAGCAGCTTAGGCGGGATCGCCTACAATGAGCAGTTCTTC.

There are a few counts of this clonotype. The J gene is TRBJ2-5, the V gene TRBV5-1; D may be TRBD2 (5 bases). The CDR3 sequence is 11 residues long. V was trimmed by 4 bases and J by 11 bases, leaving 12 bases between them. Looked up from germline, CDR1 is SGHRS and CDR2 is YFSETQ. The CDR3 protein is CASSDLGKQYF. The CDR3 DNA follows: TGCGCCAGCAGCGATCTCGGGAAGCAGTACTTC.

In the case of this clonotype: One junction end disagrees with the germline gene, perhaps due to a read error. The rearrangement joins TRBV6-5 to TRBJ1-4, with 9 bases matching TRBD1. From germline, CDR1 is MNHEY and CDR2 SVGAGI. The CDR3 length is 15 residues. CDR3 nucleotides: TGTGCCAGAAGTTACTCGGGACAGGGTGGTGAAAAACTGTTTTTT. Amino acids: CARSYSGQGGEKLFF.

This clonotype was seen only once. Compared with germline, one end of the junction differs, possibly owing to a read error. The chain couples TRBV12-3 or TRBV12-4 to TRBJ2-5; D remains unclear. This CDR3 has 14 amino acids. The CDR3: CASSFWSRSNEQYF. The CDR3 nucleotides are TGCGCCAGCAGTTTCTGGTCTAGATCCAATGAGCAGTACTTC.

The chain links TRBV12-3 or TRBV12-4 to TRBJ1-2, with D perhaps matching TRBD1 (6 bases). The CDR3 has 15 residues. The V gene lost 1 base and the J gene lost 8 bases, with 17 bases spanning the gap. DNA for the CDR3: TGTGCCAGCAGTTTAGGAGGGGGAGAGCTTACGGGCTACACCTTC. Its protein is CASSLGGGELTGYTF.

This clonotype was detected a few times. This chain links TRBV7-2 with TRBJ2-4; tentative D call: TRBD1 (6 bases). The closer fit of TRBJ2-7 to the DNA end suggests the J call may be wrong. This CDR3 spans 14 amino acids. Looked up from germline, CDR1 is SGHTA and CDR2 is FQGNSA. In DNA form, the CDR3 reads TGTGCCAGCAGCGGCCGCCTGGGACAAGACGAGCAGTACTTC. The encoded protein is CASSGRLGQDEQYF.